This T cell receptor beta chain comes out of a study of cytomegalovirus exposure and HLA in healthy donors. Study-wide points: Diagnosis of cytomegalovirus status made by the classifier reportedly showed high specificity and sensitivity. An apparent linkage of common viral pathogens to several of the most significant clusters emerged in a later analysis.

The CDR3 loop spans 15 amino acids. J was trimmed by 3 bases and V by 2 bases; bases with no gene match: 3. Per germline, CDR1 MDHEN and CDR2 SYDVKM. The PCR employed 60 Vbeta primers together with 13 Jbeta primers. Repertoires were generated with immunoSEQ multiplex PCR, while TCRdb's copy carries only in-frame clones and drops some. The table includes more than 100,000 clones, 60% to 80% detected once. As to this clone: Its specificity is not known.

What was sequenced was PBMCs. This receptor was taken from a woman in her fifties or sixties in good health and CMV-seronegative. The chain recombines TRBV28 with TRBJ1-4; 7 bases line up with TRBD1. DNA for the CDR3: TGTGCCAGCAGTTTAGCGGGGACAGCTAATGAAAAACTGTTTTTT. It codes for CASSLAGTANEKLFF.